Listed here are 28 T cell receptor beta chains from one sample, sequenced in a study of blood T cell repertoires in COVID-19. The table came from immunoSEQ multiplex PCR; TCRdb's copy has only in-frame clones and leaves some out. The sample lists about 250,000 clones; around nine tenths were seen once. Sequences were obtained from peripheral blood. These receptor sequences come from a man older than 75 with acute or convalescent COVID-19.

The chain carries TRBV19 and TRBJ2-3; 9 bases align to TRBD2. Germline-derived CDR1 and CDR2 are LNHDA and SQIVND (reference sequence). J was trimmed by 3 bases and V by 4 bases; bases with no gene match: 8. This CDR3 is 16 amino acids long. CDR3 residues: CASSSQLAGNTDTQYF. The CDR3 DNA reads as TGTGCCAGTAGTAGCCAGCTAGCGGGAAATACAGATACGCAGTATTTT.

The rearrangement uses TRBV9 and TRBJ2-3; D perhaps matches TRBD2 (6 bases). V lost 2 bases and J lost 2, with 9 bases in between. The germline CDR1 and CDR2 sequences are SGDLS and YYNGEE. This CDR3 has 14 residues. CDR3 residues: CASSVRGSTDTQYF. For the CDR3, the DNA is TGTGCCAGCAGCGTCCGGGGGTCCACAGATACGCAGTATTTT.

This clone was counted only a few times. The chain links TRBV3-1 (or the pseudogene TRBV3-2) to TRBJ1-5; D is unclear. The CDR3 consists of 15 residues. Germline lookup yields CDR1 LGHDT and CDR2 YNNKEL (reference sequence). V gave up 1 base and J gave up 5 bases, with 12 bases separating them. The CDR3 here is CASSQGNGEDQPQHF. For the CDR3, the DNA is TGTGCCAGCAGCCAAGGGAACGGGGAAGATCAGCCCCAGCATTTT.

The chain is built from TRBV7-2 and TRBJ2-1; 7 bases match TRBD1. Looked up from germline, CDR1 is SGHTA and CDR2 is FQGNSA. V trimming: 0 bases; J trimming: 9 bases; junction bases outside the gene matches: 5. The CDR3 spans 14 residues. The CDR3 DNA sequence: TGTGCCAGCAGCTTAGCGAAGGGACAGACTGAGCAGTTCTTC. Its protein product is CASSLAKGQTEQFF.

The rearrangement uses TRBV19 and TRBJ2-7, with 11 bases fitting TRBD1. The germline gives CDR1 LNHDA, CDR2 SQIVND (reference sequence). Germline trimming cut 5 bases from V and 3 bases from J; bases unmatched to any gene: 0. This CDR3 has 13 residues. For the CDR3, the DNA is TGTGCCAGTAGTGGGACAGGGGGCTACGAGCAGTACTTC. Translated, it gives CASSGTGGYEQYF.

This clone has only one observation. This rearrangement joins TRBV28 to TRBJ1-3, with TRBD1 matching over 8 bases. The CDR3 runs 18 residues. The ends lost 0 bases at V and 4 bases at J; junction bases unmatched: 11. Germline-derived CDR1 and CDR2 are MDHEN and SYDVKM. In nucleotides, the CDR3 is TGTGCCAGCAGTTTATGGGGACGGGCAGGGGGCGCCGGAAACACCATATATTTT. As protein: CASSLWGRAGGAGNTIYF.

The chain couples TRBV19 to TRBJ2-1; no clear D gene. The germline CDR1 and CDR2 sequences are LNHDA and SQIVND (reference sequence). The CDR3 is made up of 13 amino acids. V was trimmed by 0 bases and J by 7 bases, leaving 7 bases between them. The CDR3 DNA reads as TGTGCCAGTAGTATAGAGCCGGGTAATGAGCAGTTCTTC. Its protein is CASSIEPGNEQFF.

The gene calls are TRBV18 and TRBJ2-1; 10 nucleotides match TRBD1. The J segment lost 8 bases and the V segment lost 0 bases, leaving 10 bases of the junction unmatched. This CDR3 comprises 17 residues. Germline-derived CDR1 and CDR2 are KGHSH and LQKENI. Here the CDR3 reads CASSPPWGQGTPYEQFF. The CDR3 DNA reads TGTGCCAGCTCACCACCGTGGGGACAGGGGACCCCCTATGAGCAGTTCTTC.

The V gene is TRBV7-5, the J gene TRBJ1-4; the table's D call of TRBD1 was not tested on the DNA. TRBV7-5 is termed a pseudogene. The CDR3 length is 18 residues. The DNA for the CDR3 is TGTGCCAGAAGCCTAGCCGGGGACAGGGAGGAACCTAATGAAAAACTGTTTTTT. It is translated as CARSLAGDREEPNEKLFF.

The gene calls are TRBV7-9 and TRBJ1-5; 7 nucleotides line up with TRBD1. The CDR3 extends over 17 amino acids. The ends lost 4 bases at V and 0 bases at J; junction bases unmatched: 9. Per germline, CDR1 SEHNR and CDR2 FQNEAQ (reference sequence). The CDR3 nucleotides read TGTGCCAGCAGCTATTACCCCGGGACAGCTAGCAATCAGCCCCAGCATTTT. Its protein product is CASSYYPGTASNQPQHF.

This rearrangement joins TRBV7-3 to TRBJ2-1, with 14 bases lining up with TRBD2. Germline CDR1 is SGHTA and CDR2 is FQGTGA. Trimming removed 3 bases from V and 5 bases from J; junction bases left unmatched: 12. The CDR3 runs to 19 residues. DNA of the CDR3: TGTGCCAGCAGCTTCACCGGGACTAGCGGGAGTAGCGCCAACAATGAGCAGTTCTTC. Its protein product is CASSFTGTSGSSANNEQFF.

The chain uses TRBV7-2 and TRBJ2-7; possible D gene TRBD1, 6 bases. Trimming removed 3 bases at V and 4 bases at J, with 13 bases between. The length of the CDR3 is 14 residues. Germline values: CDR1 SGHTA, CDR2 FQGNSA. CDR3 coding DNA: TGTGCCAGCAGCTTGGGGCAGGGGAAGTACGAGCAGTACTTC. Its protein is CASSLGQGKYEQYF.

This chain uses TRBV5-1 with TRBJ2-1; TRBD2 might be the D (6 bases). The CDR3 has 12 amino acids. Per the germline V gene, CDR1 is SGHRS and CDR2 is YFSETQ. Trimming took off 3 bases at V and 16 bases at J, with 17 bases between the two ends. CDR3 in DNA: TGCGCCAGCAGCTCGCCGGGAGATGTATGTTTCTTC. This encodes CASSSPGDVCFF.

CDR3 sequence reads: CASSFGTTILDTQYF. The CDR3 nucleotides read TGTGCCAGCAGTTTTGGAACAACTATATTAGATACGCAGTATTTT. This chain links TRBV28 with TRBJ2-3, with D hard to call. CDR1 and CDR2 from the germline V gene are MDHEN and SYDVKM. V gave up 3 bases and J gave up 5 bases, with 15 bases separating them. The CDR3 runs to 15 residues. The full variable domain, its missing parts supplied by reference TRBV28 and TRBJ2-3, is DVKVTQSSRYLVKRTGEKVFLECVQDMDHENMFWYRQDPGLGLRLIYFSYDVKMKEKGDIPEGYSVSREKKERFSLILESASTNQTSMYLCASSFGTTILDTQYFGPGTRLTVL.

J is TRBJ2-7 and V is TRBV6-2 or TRBV6-3, with D maybe TRBD1 (6 bases). The V and J ends lost 5 bases and 4 bases respectively, with 24 bases between them. The germline CDR1 and CDR2 sequences are MNHEY and SVGEGT. The CDR3 contains 17 residues. The CDR3 reads CASSTDDLRQAPYEQYF. The CDR3 DNA sequence: TGTGCCAGCAGTACCGACGATTTAAGACAGGCCCCTTACGAGCAGTACTTC.

Turning to this clone: A junction end diverges from the germline sequence, so it may reflect a read error. This rearrangement joins TRBV7-2 to TRBJ2-5; tentatively, D is TRBD2 (5 bases). Germline V gene lookup returns CDR1 SGHTA and CDR2 FQGNSA. The CDR3 totals 14 residues. Written as DNA, the CDR3 is TGTGCCAGCACCTTACCGGGATGGCAAGAGACCCAGTACTTC. Protein: CASTLPGWQETQYF.

This clone was counted a few times. The chain links TRBV6-5 to TRBJ2-7, with 8 bases that match TRBD2. J lost 4 bases, V lost 6 bases, and 8 bases had no gene match. CDR1 and CDR2 from the germline V gene are MNHEY and SVGAGI. The CDR3 covers 14 residues. In DNA, the CDR3 is TGTGCCAGCAGCCGGCCGGGGGGGGCTTACGAGCAGTACTTC. Translating gives CASSRPGGAYEQYF.

This chain uses TRBV5-4 with TRBJ1-6; 8 bases fit TRBD1. V was pared by 3 bases and J by 7 bases, with 3 bases of the junction left unmatched. Germline values: CDR1 SGHNT, CDR2 YYREEE (reference sequence). The CDR3 covers 14 residues. CDR3 in amino acids: CASSYDRGNSPLHF. CDR3 DNA: TGTGCCAGCAGCTACGACAGGGGAAATTCACCCCTCCACTTT.

The table lists this clone with a count of one. The chain employs TRBV27 and TRBJ2-2; D possibly corresponds to TRBD1 (6 bases). The CDR3 sequence is 16 residues long. V was clipped by 8 bases and J by 6 bases, with 22 bases between them. Germline CDR1 MNHEY, CDR2 SMNVEV (reference sequence). The CDR3 DNA is TGTGCCAGCCCGCGGACAGAACTCCTTTTTGCCGGGGAGCTGTTTTTT. It encodes CASPRTELLFAGELFF.

The CDR3 loop reads CASSSPTGIREKLFF. The CDR3 DNA reads TGTGCCAGCAGTTCCCCGACAGGGATTCGAGAAAAACTGTTTTTT. The rearrangement uses TRBV28 and TRBJ1-4; TRBD1 matches 7 bases. From germline, CDR1 is MDHEN and CDR2 SYDVKM. The CDR3 runs to 15 residues. The junction had 10 bases not matched to a gene; V was cut back by 4 bases and J by 8 bases.

V is TRBV19 and J is TRBJ2-4, with TRBD1 matching 10 bases. Losses at the gene ends were 7 bases for V and 2 bases for J; bases not matched to a gene: 11. The length of the CDR3 is 17 residues. Germline V lookup: CDR1 LNHDA, CDR2 SQIVND (reference sequence). The CDR3 loop is CASNSRDRGLSKNIQYF. CDR3 DNA: TGTGCCAGTAACTCAAGGGACAGGGGCTTATCCAAAAACATTCAGTACTTC.

This sequence joins TRBV7-9 and TRBJ1-1; D unclear. V gave up 5 bases and J gave up 7 bases, with 11 bases separating them. The length of the CDR3 is 12 residues. The V gene's germline CDR1 is SEHNR and CDR2 FQNEAQ (reference sequence). Written as DNA, the CDR3 is TGTGCCAGCAGCGTAAACGAGTTTGAAGCTTTCTTT. Translating gives CASSVNEFEAFF.

The rearrangement links TRBV28 to TRBJ2-7; unclear D gene. This CDR3 contains 13 residues. Trimming pared 5 bases from V and 4 bases from J, leaving 12 bases between. Germline V gene sequence: CDR1 MDHEN, CDR2 SYDVKM. The CDR3 DNA is TGTGCCAGCAGTCTCCCTAGGCGGTACGAGCAGTACTTC. Translating it yields CASSLPRRYEQYF.

V is TRBV7-3 and J is TRBJ2-3, with no clear D. The CDR3 covers 15 residues. Trimming took 6 bases from V and 0 from J, leaving 13 bases between them. CDR1 and CDR2 from the germline V gene are SGHTA and FQGTGA. DNA of the CDR3: TGTGCCAGCAGTCCAACCACAATTAGCACAGATACGCAGTATTTT. This encodes CASSPTTISTDTQYF.

The V call is TRBV6-6, the J call TRBJ1-4; 8 bases map to TRBD1. Germline V gene sequence: CDR1 MNHNY, CDR2 SVGAGI (reference sequence). With 0 bases clipped from V and 12 bases from J, the junction kept 9 bases outside the gene matches. CDR3 length equals 15 residues. The CDR3 is CASSYSGQGAIELFF. The DNA of the CDR3 is TGTGCCAGCAGTTACTCAGGACAGGGAGCAATCGAACTGTTTTTT.

V and J are TRBV5-5 and TRBJ2-5, with TRBD1 identical over 9 bases. From germline, CDR1 is SGHKS and CDR2 YYEKEE (reference sequence). CDR3 size: 15 residues. Trimming cost V 2 bases and J 5 bases; bases outside gene matches: 7. CDR3 in DNA: TGTGCCAGCAGCTTTGACGGGACAGGGATTGAGACCCAGTACTTC. This translates into CASSFDGTGIETQYF.

The V and J genes are TRBV11-3 and TRBJ2-1; 14 bases match TRBD2. V was clipped by 4 bases and J by 8 bases; unmatched bases: 7. Germline CDR1 and CDR2: SGHNT and YENEEA. This CDR3 has 16 amino acids. The CDR3 sequence: CASSSGTSGSKDEQFF. CDR3 nucleotide sequence: TGTGCCAGCAGCTCAGGGACTAGCGGGAGCAAAGATGAGCAGTTCTTC.

The chain combines TRBV24-1 with TRBJ2-1, with a tentative D call TRBD1 (6 bases). Germline CDR1 is KGHDR and CDR2 is SFDVKD. V lost 7 bases and J lost 0, with 12 bases in between. CDR3 size: 15 residues. The CDR3 DNA reads TGTGCCACCAGCGGACAGCCGAGCTCCTACAATGAGCAGTTCTTC. This translates into CATSGQPSSYNEQFF.